This T cell receptor (beta chain) was sequenced for a study of cytomegalovirus exposure and HLA in healthy donors. Study-level results: Indistinguishability led to the exclusion of some V segments, TRBV6-2 and TRBV6-3 included.

Germline V CDR1 and CDR2: MNHNY, SVGAGI (reference sequence). V lost 5 bases to trimming and J lost 4 bases, with 5 bases between them. This CDR3 contains 11 residues. As to this clone: Its target is unknown.

It was with 60 Vbeta and 13 Jbeta primers that the PCR ran. Clones were sequenced by immunoSEQ multiplex PCR, and TCRdb holds only the in-frame ones, with some missing. The sample consists of roughly 160,000 clones, roughly 83% of them appearing once. V gene TRBV6-6 combines with J gene TRBJ2-5; D remains ambiguous. Sequencing was performed on PBMCs. The origin of this receptor is a boy aged 2 to 9 in good health and CMV-seronegative. The CDR3 protein is CASSPGETQYF. The CDR3 bases are TGTGCCAGCAGTCCAGGAGAGACCCAGTACTTC.